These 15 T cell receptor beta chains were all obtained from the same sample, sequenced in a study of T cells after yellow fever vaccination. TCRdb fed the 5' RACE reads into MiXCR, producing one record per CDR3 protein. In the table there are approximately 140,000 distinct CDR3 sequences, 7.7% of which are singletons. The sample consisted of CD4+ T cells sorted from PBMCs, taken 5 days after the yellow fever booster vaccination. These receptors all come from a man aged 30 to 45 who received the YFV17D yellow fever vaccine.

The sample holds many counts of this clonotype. CDR3: CSARAGTSFYNEQFF. The CDR3 DNA reads TGCAGTGCTAGAGCCGGGACTAGCTTCTACAATGAGCAGTTCTTC. The chain carries TRBV20-1 and TRBJ2-1; 9 bases fit TRBD2. Germline V gene lookup returns CDR1 DFQATT and CDR2 SNEGSKA (reference sequence). V lost 1 base and J lost 3; bases outside the gene matches: 4. This CDR3 region has 15 residues.

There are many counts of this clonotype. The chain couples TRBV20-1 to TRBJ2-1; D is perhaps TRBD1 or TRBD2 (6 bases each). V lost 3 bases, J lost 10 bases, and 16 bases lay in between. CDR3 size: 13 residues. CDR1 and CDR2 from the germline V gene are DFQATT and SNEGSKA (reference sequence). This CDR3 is CSASDWGAREQFF. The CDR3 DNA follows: TGCAGTGCTAGCGACTGGGGGGCCAGAGAGCAGTTCTTC.

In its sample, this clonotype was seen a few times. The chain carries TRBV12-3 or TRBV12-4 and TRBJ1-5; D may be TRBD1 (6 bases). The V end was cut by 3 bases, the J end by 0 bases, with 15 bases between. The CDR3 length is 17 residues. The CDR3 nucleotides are TGTGCCAGCAGTTTGCGTGGGACACAGAATAGCAATCAGCCCCAGCATTTT. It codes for CASSLRGTQNSNQPQHF.

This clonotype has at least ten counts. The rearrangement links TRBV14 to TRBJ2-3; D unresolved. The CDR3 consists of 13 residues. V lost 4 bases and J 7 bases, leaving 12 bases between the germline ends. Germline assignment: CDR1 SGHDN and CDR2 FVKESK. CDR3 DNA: TGTGCCAGCAGCCTCGTCGGAACCTATACGCAGTATTTT. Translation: CASSLVGTYTQYF.

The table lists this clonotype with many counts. The CDR3 is CASSITGATNEKLFF. CDR3 nucleotides: TGTGCCAGTAGTATTACAGGGGCAACTAATGAAAAACTGTTTTTT. This sequence joins TRBV19 and TRBJ1-4, with 7 bases aligning to TRBD1. The length of the CDR3 is 15 residues. The V segment lost 3 bases and the J segment 0 bases; nucleotides outside the gene matches: 1. Germline CDR1 reads LNHDA; CDR2 reads SQIVND (reference sequence).

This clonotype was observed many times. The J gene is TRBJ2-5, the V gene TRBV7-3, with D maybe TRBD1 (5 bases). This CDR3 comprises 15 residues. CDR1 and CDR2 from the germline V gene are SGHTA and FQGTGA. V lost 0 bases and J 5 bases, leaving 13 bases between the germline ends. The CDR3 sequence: CASSLTARAGETQYF. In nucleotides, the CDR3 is TGTGCCAGCAGCTTAACGGCCCGAGCAGGGGAGACCCAGTACTTC.

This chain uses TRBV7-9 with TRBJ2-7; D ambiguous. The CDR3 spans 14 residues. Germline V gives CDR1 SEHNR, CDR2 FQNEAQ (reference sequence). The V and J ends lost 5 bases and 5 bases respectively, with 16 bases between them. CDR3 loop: CASSPPRWAHEQYF. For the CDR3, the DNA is TGTGCCAGCAGCCCACCCCGATGGGCCCACGAGCAGTACTTC. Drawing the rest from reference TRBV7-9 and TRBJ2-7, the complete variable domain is DTGVSQNPRHKITKRGQNVTFRCDPISEHNRLYWYRQTLGQGPEFLTYFQNEAQLEKSRLLSDRFSAERPKGSFSTLEIQRTEQGDSAMYLCASSPPRWAHEQYFGPGTRLTVT.

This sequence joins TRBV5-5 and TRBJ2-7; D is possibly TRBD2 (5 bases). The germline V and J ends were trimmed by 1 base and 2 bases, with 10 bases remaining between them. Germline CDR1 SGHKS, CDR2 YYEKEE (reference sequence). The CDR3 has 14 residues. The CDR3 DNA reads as TGTGCCAGCAGCTTGACTAGGGAGACCTACGAGCAGTACTTC. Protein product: CASSLTRETYEQYF.

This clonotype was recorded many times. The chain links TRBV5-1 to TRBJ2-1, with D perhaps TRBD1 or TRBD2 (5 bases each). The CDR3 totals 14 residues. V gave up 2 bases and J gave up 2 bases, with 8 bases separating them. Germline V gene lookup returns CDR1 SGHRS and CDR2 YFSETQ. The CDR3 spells CASSFGTTYNEQFF. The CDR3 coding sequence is TGCGCCAGCAGCTTTGGGACCACCTACAATGAGCAGTTCTTC.

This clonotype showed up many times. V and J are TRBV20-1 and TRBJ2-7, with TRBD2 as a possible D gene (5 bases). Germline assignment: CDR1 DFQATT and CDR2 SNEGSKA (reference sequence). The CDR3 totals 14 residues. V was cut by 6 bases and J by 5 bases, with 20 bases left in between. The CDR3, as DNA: TGCAGTGCCACTGGAGGAAGAGCCTACCACGAGCAGTACTTC. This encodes CSATGGRAYHEQYF.

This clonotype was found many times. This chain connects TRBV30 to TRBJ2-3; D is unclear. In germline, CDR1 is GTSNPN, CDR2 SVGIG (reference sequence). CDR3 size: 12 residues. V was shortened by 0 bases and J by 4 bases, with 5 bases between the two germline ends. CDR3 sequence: CAWSVQPDTQYF. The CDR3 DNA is TGTGCCTGGAGTGTACAGCCAGATACGCAGTATTTT.

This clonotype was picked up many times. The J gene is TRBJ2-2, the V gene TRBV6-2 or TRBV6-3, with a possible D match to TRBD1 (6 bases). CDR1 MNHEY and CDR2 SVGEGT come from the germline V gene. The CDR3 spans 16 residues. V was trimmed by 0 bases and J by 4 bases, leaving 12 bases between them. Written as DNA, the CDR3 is TGTGCCAGCAGTTACTCGAGAGGGACACCCACCGGGGAGCTGTTTTTT. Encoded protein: CASSYSRGTPTGELFF.

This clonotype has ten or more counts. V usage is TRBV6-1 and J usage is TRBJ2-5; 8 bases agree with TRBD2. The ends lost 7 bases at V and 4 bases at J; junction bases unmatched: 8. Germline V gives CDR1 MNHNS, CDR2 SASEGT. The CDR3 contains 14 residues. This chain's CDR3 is CASTPSRGGETQYF. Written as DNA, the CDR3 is TGTGCCAGCACCCCTTCACGGGGGGGAGAGACCCAGTACTTC.

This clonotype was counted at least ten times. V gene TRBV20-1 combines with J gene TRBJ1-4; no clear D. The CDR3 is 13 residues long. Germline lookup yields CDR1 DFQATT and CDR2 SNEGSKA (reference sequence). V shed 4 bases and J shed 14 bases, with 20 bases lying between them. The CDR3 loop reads CSAIGFPSGKLFF. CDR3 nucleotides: TGCAGTGCTATTGGTTTCCCCTCGGGGAAGCTGTTTTTT.

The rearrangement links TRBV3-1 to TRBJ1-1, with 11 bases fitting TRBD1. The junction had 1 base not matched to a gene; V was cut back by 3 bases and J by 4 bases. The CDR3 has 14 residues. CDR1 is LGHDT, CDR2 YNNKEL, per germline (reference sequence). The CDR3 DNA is TGTGCCAGCAGCCAGGGACAGGGGGTCACTGAAGCTTTCTTT. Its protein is CASSQGQGVTEAFF.